The sample holds a few counts of the clone carrying this T cell receptor (beta chain). The data belong to a study of metastatic and nonmetastatic thyroid tumors. From germline, CDR1 is SGHNT and CDR2 YYREEE (reference sequence). CDR3 length: 14 residues. V lost 7 bases and J lost 1; bases outside the gene matches: 2. With MiXCR, TCRdb reprocessed the PCR reads. The repertoire has some 15,000 clones, roughly 14% of them found once; the top ten carry around a sixth. Thyroid surgery took place with no prior treatment in any patient. The sequencing input was blood. The chain employs TRBV5-4 and TRBJ2-2; 9 nucleotides match TRBD1. The origin of this receptor is a female donor with papillary thyroid cancer or a benign thyroid nodule (not recorded which). Some clones in this sample may be carry-over from other donors' samples. The CDR3 sequence: CASSGQGNTGELFF. The CDR3 region has the DNA TGTGCCAGCTCGGGACAGGGGAACACCGGGGAGCTGTTTTTT.